A selection of T cell receptor beta chains follows, all from one sample in a study of T cell changes during pregnancy in multiple sclerosis. TCRdb's table, derived via immunoSEQ multiplex PCR, lists solely in-frame clones and lacks some. The table lists about 53,000 clones, around 90% of them singletons, with about 5.1% in the top ten. The sample here was peripheral blood, taken after pregnancy. The origin of the receptors is a female donor in good health, enrolled as a control in a pregnancy study. Each CDR3 is given without its conserved first and last residue.

TRBV27	TRBJ2-7	ASSGLRGEQY
TRBV2	TRBJ2-5	ASSEVAVATQY
TRBV10-2	TRBJ1-3	ASSEASSGNTIY
TRBV4-2	TRBJ1-1	ASSQDPGTEAF
TRBV13	TRBJ1-1	ASTDQTGTLNTEAF
TRBV23-1	TRBJ1-2	ATGTGEGYT
TRBV5-1	TRBJ2-3	ASSLAGGPSDTQY
TRBV6-5	TRBJ2-1	ASNPLGGREQF
TRBV10-1	TRBJ2-1	ASSERQLATSYNEQF
TRBV14	TRBJ2-7	ASSHKQGSSYEQY
TRBV11-2	TRBJ2-7	ASNSVGYEQY
TRBV7-9	TRBJ1-1	ASSFTGNTEAF
TRBV13	TRBJ1-2	ASSSKGARGYT
TRBV7-9	TRBJ2-1	ASSVLGQGVYNEQF
TRBV5-1	TRBJ1-1	ASSRGNTEAF
TRBV5-4	TRBJ2-7	ASSAGLAGGSYEQY
TRBV2	TRBJ1-1	ASSRQGLNTEAF
TRBV5-1	TRBJ2-1	ASSRTPSPNGNEQF
TRBV28	TRBJ1-3	ASRSNLGRSGNTIY
TRBV2	TRBJ2-2	ASSEDGRAFGELF
TRBV5-8	TRBJ1-5	ASSLAGVGGNQPQH
TRBV7-6	TRBJ2-2	ASSLEIAGVRRTGELF
TRBV7-9	TRBJ2-3	ASSRDSSDTQY
TRBV27	TRBJ1-3	ASRKRGGEPSGNTIY
TRBV9	TRBJ1-4	ASSPSPKGANEKLF
TRBV11-3	TRBJ1-6	ASSFGGGDSPLH
TRBV9	TRBJ2-3	ASSVDPSGGPRDTQY
TRBV9	TRBJ1-2	ASSVEPQGALYGYT
TRBV14	TRBJ2-7	ASSPPGLGAYEQY
TRBV29-1	TRBJ1-5	STGHREGDRVNQPQH
TRBV7-6	TRBJ2-1	ASSFIRDRGGEQF
TRBV5-1	TRBJ1-1	ASSLRGADMNTEAF
TRBV7-9	TRBJ1-1	ASSLRGTGTEAF
TRBV9	TRBJ2-5	ASSVVVGQGETQY
TRBV4-1	TRBJ1-4	ASSPEDRGGEKLF
TRBV28	TRBJ2-3	ASSLPGAGVRTDTQY
TRBV11-2	TRBJ1-2	ASSLDGQPVSGYT
TRBV7-9	TRBJ1-6	ASSLPRQGTNSPLH
TRBV6-5	TRBJ2-6	ASSTQLSGANVLT
TRBV9	TRBJ2-1	ASSVVAGAGNEQF
TRBV5-6	TRBJ2-2	ASSPLDTGELF
TRBV5-6	TRBJ1-2	ASTPRGENYGYT
TRBV5-1	TRBJ1-6	ASSLGPNNSPLH
TRBV29-1	TRBJ2-3	SGTSGAYDTQY
TRBV10-2	TRBJ2-2	ASKVDTTNTGELF
TRBV6-1	TRBJ2-7	ASSEGTGSPYEQY
TRBV28	TRBJ2-1	ASSGLGGLLKDEQF
TRBV5-4	TRBJ2-7	ASSPGGLYEQY